Described below is a single T cell receptor beta chain sequence and its context. In the original analysis: It was from reference gene primer amplification that nucleated cell counts were estimated. Profiling relied on immunoSEQ multiplex PCR, and the TCRdb table lists in-frame clones only, not all of them. V and J calls and clone size are as listed in that table; D and trimming were resolved from the DNA. Among fewer than 50,000 clones, over 75% were seen once, and the ten largest hold roughly a third. The data belong to a study of blood T cell repertoires in COVID-19. At the level of the study: Samples representing acute and convalescent COVID-19 were sourced from the United States, Italy and Spain. Sample material is recorded as cDNA or gDNA derived from T cells, B-cell-depleted T cells, or PBMCs.

CDR1 and CDR2 from the germline V gene are MNHEY and SVGAGI. The CDR3 is 14 residues long. V gave up 6 bases and J gave up 4 bases, with 16 bases separating them. The clonotype comes from a man between 65 and 79 years old with active COVID-19. The chain combines TRBV6-5 with TRBJ2-7; D possibly corresponds to TRBD1 (6 bases). Source material: peripheral blood. The CDR3 loop is CASSLDRSPYEQYF. Written as DNA, the CDR3 is TGTGCCAGCAGCCTAGACAGGTCACCTTACGAGCAGTACTTC.